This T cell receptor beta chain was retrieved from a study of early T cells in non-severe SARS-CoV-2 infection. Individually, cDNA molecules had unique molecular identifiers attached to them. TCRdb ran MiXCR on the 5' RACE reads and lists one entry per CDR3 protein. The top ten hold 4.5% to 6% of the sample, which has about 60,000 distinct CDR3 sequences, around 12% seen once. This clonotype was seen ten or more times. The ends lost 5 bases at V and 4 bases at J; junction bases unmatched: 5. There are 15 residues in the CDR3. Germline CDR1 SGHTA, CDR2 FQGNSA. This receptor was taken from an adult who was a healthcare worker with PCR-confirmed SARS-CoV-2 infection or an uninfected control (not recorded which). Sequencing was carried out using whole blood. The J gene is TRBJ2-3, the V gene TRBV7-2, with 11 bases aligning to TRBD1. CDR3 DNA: TGTGCCAGCAGCGGACAGGGGGCGCAGTCAGATACGCAGTATTTT. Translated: CASSGQGAQSDTQYF.